The clone carrying this T cell receptor beta chain appeared a few times. Its matching antigen is unknown. The data belong to a study of naive and memory T cell subsets. Both TRBC1 and TRBC2 were covered by a beta constant-region primer of two equimolar oligonucleotides. A 12-nucleotide UMI and the SP2 primer were added to the cDNA 3' end by oligonucleotide ligation. Four rounds of PCR amplified the ligated cDNA using nested alpha and beta constant-region primers plus SP2. TCRdb used MiXCR to reprocess the UMI-ligation and nested PCR reads, holding one entry per CDR3 protein. Among 75,000 to 85,000 distinct CDR3 sequences listed, about an eighth were seen once. From the second PCR step, alpha and beta chains were amplified apart. Findings of the study overall: Clonotypes are single alpha or beta chains, not paired receptors.

The material sequenced was central memory CD4+ T cells from blood. The receptor was derived from a human donor in good health.

DNA of the CDR3: TGTGCCAGCAGTTCCGACCCCGGGACAGGGGTAGGCGGGAGGGCCTACGAGCAGTACTTC. Its translation: CASSSDPGTGVGGRAYEQYF. This rearrangement joins TRBV12-3 or TRBV12-4 to TRBJ2-7; D is perhaps TRBD1 (10 bases). The CDR3 contains 20 residues. Trimming stripped 4 bases from V and 2 bases from J, with 30 bases between.